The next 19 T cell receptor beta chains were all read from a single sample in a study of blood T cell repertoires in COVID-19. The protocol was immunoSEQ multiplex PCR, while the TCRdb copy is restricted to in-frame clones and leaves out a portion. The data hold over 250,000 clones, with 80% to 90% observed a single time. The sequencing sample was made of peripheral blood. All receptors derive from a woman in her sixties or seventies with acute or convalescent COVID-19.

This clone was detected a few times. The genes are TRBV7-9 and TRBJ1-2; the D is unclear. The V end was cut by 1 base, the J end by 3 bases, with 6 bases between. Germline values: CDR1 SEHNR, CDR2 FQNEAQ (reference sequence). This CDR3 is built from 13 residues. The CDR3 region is CASSLVRDYGYTF. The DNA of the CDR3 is TGTGCCAGCAGCTTAGTACGGGACTATGGCTACACCTTC. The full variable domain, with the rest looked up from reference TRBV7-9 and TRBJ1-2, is DTGVSQNPRHKITKRGQNVTFRCDPISEHNRLYWYRQTLGQGPEFLTYFQNEAQLEKSRLLSDRFSAERPKGSFSTLEIQRTEQGDSAMYLCASSLVRDYGYTFGSGTRLTVV.

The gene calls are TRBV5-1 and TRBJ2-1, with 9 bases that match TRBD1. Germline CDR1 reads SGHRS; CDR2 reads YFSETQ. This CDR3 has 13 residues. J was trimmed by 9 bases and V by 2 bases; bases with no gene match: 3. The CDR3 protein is CASSLNRGPEQFF. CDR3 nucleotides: TGCGCCAGCAGCTTAAACAGGGGGCCTGAGCAGTTCTTC.

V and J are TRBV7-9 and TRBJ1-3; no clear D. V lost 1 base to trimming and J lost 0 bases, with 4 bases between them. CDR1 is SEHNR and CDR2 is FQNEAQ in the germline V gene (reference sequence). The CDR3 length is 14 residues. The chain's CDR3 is CASSLVGSGNTIYF. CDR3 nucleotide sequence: TGTGCCAGCAGCTTAGTCGGCTCTGGAAACACCATATATTTT.

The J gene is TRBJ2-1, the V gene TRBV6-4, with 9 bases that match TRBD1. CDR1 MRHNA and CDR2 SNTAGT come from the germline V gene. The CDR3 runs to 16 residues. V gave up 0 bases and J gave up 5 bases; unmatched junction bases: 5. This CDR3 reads CASSDSNRGRNNEQFF. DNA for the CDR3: TGTGCCAGCAGTGACTCCAACAGGGGGCGGAACAATGAGCAGTTCTTC.

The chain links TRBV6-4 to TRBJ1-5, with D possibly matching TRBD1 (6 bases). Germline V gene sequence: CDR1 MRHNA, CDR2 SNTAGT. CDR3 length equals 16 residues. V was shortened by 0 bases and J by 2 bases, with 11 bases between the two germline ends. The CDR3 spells CASSDSMGAGNQPQHF. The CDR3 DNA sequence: TGTGCCAGCAGTGACTCTATGGGGGCTGGCAATCAGCCCCAGCATTTT.

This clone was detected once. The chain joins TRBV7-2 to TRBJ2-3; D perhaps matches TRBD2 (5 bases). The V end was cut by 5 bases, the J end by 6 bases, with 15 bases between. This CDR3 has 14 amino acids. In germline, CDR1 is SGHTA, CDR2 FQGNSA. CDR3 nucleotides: TGTGCCAGCAGCCCGCGGACTGTTCTGGATACGCAGTATTTT. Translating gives CASSPRTVLDTQYF.

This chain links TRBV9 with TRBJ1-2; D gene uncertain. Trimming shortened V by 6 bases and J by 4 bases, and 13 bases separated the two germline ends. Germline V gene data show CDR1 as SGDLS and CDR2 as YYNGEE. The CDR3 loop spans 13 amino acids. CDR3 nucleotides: TGTGCCAGCAACATGGCGGGGAGCTATGGCTACACCTTC. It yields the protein CASNMAGSYGYTF. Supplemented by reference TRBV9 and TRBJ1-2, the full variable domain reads DSGVTQTPKHLITATGQRVTLRCSPRSGDLSVYWYQQSLDQGLQFLIQYYNGEERAKGNILERFSAQQFPDLHSELNLSSLELGDSALYFCASNMAGSYGYTFGSGTRLTVV.

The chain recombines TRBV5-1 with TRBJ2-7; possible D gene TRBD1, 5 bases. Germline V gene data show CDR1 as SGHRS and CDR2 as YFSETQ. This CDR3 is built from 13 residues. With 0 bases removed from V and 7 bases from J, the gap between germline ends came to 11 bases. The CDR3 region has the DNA TGCGCCAGCAGCTTGGCCCCAGGGCAGGAGCAGTACTTC. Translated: CASSLAPGQEQYF.

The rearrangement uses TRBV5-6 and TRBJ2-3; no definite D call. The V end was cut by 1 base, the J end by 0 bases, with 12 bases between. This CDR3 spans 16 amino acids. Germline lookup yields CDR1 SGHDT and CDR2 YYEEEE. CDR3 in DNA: TGTGCCAGCAGCTTGTGGCGCTTACTAAGCACAGATACGCAGTATTTT. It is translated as CASSLWRLLSTDTQYF.

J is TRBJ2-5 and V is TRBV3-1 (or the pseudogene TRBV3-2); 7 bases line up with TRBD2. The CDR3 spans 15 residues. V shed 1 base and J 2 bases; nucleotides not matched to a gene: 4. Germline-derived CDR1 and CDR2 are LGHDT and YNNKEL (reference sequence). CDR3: CASSQGPLAQETQYF. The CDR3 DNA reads TGTGCCAGCAGCCAAGGTCCACTAGCGCAAGAGACCCAGTACTTC.

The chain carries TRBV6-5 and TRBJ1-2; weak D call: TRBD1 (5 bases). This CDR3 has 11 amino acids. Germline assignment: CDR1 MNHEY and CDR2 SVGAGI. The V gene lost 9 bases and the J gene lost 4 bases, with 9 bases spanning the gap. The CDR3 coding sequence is TGTGCCAGTAGACAGCTCTATGGCTACACCTTC. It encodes CASRQLYGYTF.

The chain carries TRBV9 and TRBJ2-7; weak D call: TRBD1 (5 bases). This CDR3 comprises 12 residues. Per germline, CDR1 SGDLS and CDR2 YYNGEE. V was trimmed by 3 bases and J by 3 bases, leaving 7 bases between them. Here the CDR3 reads CASSADSYEQYF. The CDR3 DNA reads TGTGCCAGCAGCGCAGACAGCTACGAGCAGTACTTC. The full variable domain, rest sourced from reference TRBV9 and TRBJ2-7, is DSGVTQTPKHLITATGQRVTLRCSPRSGDLSVYWYQQSLDQGLQFLIQYYNGEERAKGNILERFSAQQFPDLHSELNLSSLELGDSALYFCASSADSYEQYFGPGTRLTVT.

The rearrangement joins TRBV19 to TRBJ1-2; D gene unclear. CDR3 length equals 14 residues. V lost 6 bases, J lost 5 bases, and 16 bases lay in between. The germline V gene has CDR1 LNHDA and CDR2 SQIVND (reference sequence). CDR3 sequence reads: CASSPLAGAYGYTF. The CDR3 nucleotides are TGTGCCAGTAGCCCGCTCGCTGGTGCGTATGGCTACACCTTC.

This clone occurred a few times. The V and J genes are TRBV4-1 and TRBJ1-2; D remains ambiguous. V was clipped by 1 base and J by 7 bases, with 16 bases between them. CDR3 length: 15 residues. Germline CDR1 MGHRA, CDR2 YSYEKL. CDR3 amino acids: CASSQVGQEDRGYTF. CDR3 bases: TGCGCCAGCAGCCAAGTTGGGCAGGAGGATCGTGGCTACACCTTC.

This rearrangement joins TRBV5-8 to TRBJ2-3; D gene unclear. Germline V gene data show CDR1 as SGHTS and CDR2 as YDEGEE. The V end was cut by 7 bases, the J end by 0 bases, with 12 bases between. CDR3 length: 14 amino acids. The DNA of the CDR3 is TGTGCCAGCGGCATGGCCCATAGCACAGATACGCAGTATTTT. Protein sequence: CASGMAHSTDTQYF. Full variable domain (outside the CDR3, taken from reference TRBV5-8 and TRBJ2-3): EAGVTQSPTHLIKTRGQQATLRCSPISGHTSVYWYQQALGLGLQFLLWYDEGEERNRGNFPPRFSGRQFPNYSSELNVNALELEDSALYLCASGMAHSTDTQYFGPGTRLTVL.

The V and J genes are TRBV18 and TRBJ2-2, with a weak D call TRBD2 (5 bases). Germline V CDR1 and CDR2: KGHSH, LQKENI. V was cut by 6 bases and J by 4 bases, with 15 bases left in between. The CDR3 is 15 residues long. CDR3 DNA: TGTGCCAGCTCGGTCCGGGGAGACCTCACCGGGGAGCTGTTTTTT. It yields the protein CASSVRGDLTGELFF.

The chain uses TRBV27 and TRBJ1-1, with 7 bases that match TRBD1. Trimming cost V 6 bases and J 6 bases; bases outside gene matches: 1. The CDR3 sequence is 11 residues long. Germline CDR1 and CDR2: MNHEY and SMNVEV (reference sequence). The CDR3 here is CASRGQSEAFF. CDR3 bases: TGTGCCAGCAGGGGACAGTCTGAAGCTTTCTTT.

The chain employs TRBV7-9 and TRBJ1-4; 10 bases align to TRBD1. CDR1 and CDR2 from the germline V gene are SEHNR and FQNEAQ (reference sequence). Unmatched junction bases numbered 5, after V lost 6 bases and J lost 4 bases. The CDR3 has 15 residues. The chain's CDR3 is CASRQGTGDNEKLFF. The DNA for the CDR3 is TGTGCCAGCAGGCAAGGGACAGGGGATAATGAAAAACTGTTTTTT.

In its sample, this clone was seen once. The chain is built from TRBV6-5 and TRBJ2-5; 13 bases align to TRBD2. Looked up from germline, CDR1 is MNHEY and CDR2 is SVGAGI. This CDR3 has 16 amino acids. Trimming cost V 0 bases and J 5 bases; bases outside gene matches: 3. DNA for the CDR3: TGTGCCAGCAGTTACTCACTAGCGGGGGGGCTGGAGACCCAGTACTTC. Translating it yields CASSYSLAGGLETQYF.